There are a few counts of the clone carrying this T cell receptor beta chain. Its matching antigen is unknown. These data are taken from a study of cytomegalovirus exposure and HLA in healthy donors. 13 Jbeta primers and 60 Vbeta primers were used for the PCR. In the study's own analysis: An analysis that came later counted 60 million to 80 million unique TCR beta chains, around 10 million shared. Some clones are missing from TCRdb's copy, which holds only in-frame ones; the method was immunoSEQ multiplex PCR. V and J calls plus clone size are reproduced from that table; the DNA served to infer D and trimming. The data contain 80,000 to 130,000 clones, approximately 73% of them singletons. Study observations and caveats: The CMV antigen specificity of a few CMV-associated chains was confirmed through in vitro analysis.

The germline V gene has CDR1 MDHEN and CDR2 SYDVKM. There are 14 residues in the CDR3. V was shortened by 5 bases and J by 6 bases, with 14 bases between the two germline ends. The sequenced sample consisted of PBMCs. The rearrangement uses TRBV28 and TRBJ1-5; possibly TRBD1 for D (5 bases). The TCR originated in a woman between 50 and 59 years old in good health and CMV-seropositive. CDR3 in DNA: TGTGCCAGCAGTCCACAGGTTTCCGTTCAGCCCCAGCATTTT. This encodes CASSPQVSVQPQHF.